In its sample, the clone carrying this T cell receptor beta chain was seen once. The target antigen is unknown. Germline CDR1 SGHAT, CDR2 FQDESV (reference sequence). Trimming removed 1 base from V and 6 bases from J, with 13 bases in between. The CDR3 is 14 residues long. PCR employed 60 Vbeta and 13 Jbeta primers. Assay: immunoSEQ multiplex PCR; the TCRdb copy retains only in-frame clones and omits some. Among approximately 170,000 clones listed, roughly 85% were seen once. The sample is drawn from a study of cytomegalovirus exposure and HLA in healthy donors. Regarding the study as a whole: In a later analysis, a missense DCLRE1C variant was linked to TCR beta V- and J-gene trimming.

The clonotype originates from a man aged 18 to 29 in good health and CMV-seropositive. The chain is built from TRBV11-1 and TRBJ2-7, with D possibly TRBD1 on 5 matching bases. The source material was PBMCs. The CDR3: CASSLDAGYGEQYF. As DNA, the CDR3 is TGTGCCAGCAGCTTAGATGCAGGGTACGGCGAGCAGTACTTC. Full variable domain (missing parts from reference TRBV11-1 and TRBJ2-7): EAEVAQSPRYKITEKSQAVAFWCDPISGHATLYWYRQILGQGPELLVQFQDESVVDDSQLPKDRFSAERLKGVDSTLKIQPAELGDSAMYLCASSLDAGYGEQYFGPGTRLTVT.